The 21 T cell receptor beta chains below come from one sample, sequenced in a study of pediatric ulcerative colitis. Using immunoSEQ multiplex PCR, the repertoire was profiled, and TCRdb retains in-frame clones only, with some absent. This table holds more than 40,000 clones, 60% to 85% found once. The rectum was sampled with one to two pinch biopsies at colonoscopy. The sequenced sample consisted of gut tissue. These receptors were obtained from a girl under 18 with moderate ulcerative colitis.

The chain carries TRBV18 and TRBJ2-2, with D possibly matching TRBD2 (5 bases). The CDR3 covers 16 residues. In germline, CDR1 is KGHSH, CDR2 LQKENI. The V and J ends lost 2 bases and 1 base respectively, with 11 bases between them. The CDR3 is CASSPSNRENTGELFF. The CDR3 bases are TGTGCCAGCTCACCATCGAATCGGGAGAACACCGGGGAGCTGTTTTTT.

The rearrangement links TRBV5-1 to TRBJ1-1, with a possible D match to TRBD1 (5 bases). The germline V and J ends were trimmed by 0 bases and 3 bases, with 9 bases remaining between them. CDR1 and CDR2 from the germline V gene are SGHRS and YFSETQ. The CDR3 has 14 amino acids. The CDR3 sequence: CASSLVGVDTEAFF. For the CDR3, the DNA is TGCGCCAGCAGCTTGGTGGGGGTAGACACTGAAGCTTTCTTT.

This clone appeared a single time. This chain joins TRBV6-6 and TRBJ1-5, with a possible D match to TRBD1 (5 bases). CDR3 length equals 15 residues. The V gene lost 7 bases and the J gene lost 0 bases, with 13 bases spanning the gap. Germline loops: CDR1 MNHNY, CDR2 SVGAGI (reference sequence). Here the CDR3 reads CASNLEGTSNQPQHF. The CDR3 nucleotides read TGTGCCAGCAACTTAGAGGGGACTAGCAATCAGCCCCAGCATTTT.

V usage is TRBV7-2 and J usage is TRBJ2-7, with D possibly matching TRBD1 (6 bases). The germline V and J ends were trimmed by 3 bases and 2 bases, with 11 bases remaining between them. CDR1 is SGHTA and CDR2 is FQGNSA in the germline V gene. The CDR3 covers 14 residues. CDR3 protein: CASSLQPGAYEQYF. CDR3 coding DNA: TGTGCCAGCAGCTTGCAACCAGGGGCCTACGAGCAGTACTTC.

This chain uses TRBV28 with TRBJ2-7; the D is unclear. CDR1 and CDR2 (germline): MDHEN, SYDVKM. The length of the CDR3 is 15 residues. V dropped 2 bases and J dropped 3 bases, with 14 bases sitting between them. The CDR3 DNA reads as TGTGCCAGCAGTTTAGGGGTCGGCCCGGGCTACGAGCAGTACTTC. Amino acid sequence: CASSLGVGPGYEQYF.

The rearrangement links TRBV27 to TRBJ2-1, with D perhaps matching TRBD2 (5 bases). The CDR3 contains 15 residues. V gave up 8 bases and J gave up 7 bases, with 21 bases separating them. Germline CDR1 and CDR2: MNHEY and SMNVEV (reference sequence). CDR3 sequence: CASRSVGVMVNEQFF. The CDR3 DNA sequence: TGTGCCAGCCGTTCCGTCGGGGTCATGGTAAATGAGCAGTTCTTC.

This chain joins TRBV11-2 and TRBJ2-3; the D is unclear. The germline CDR1 and CDR2 sequences are SGHAT and FQNNGV. This CDR3 is built from 16 residues. V shed 5 bases and J shed 2 bases, with 17 bases lying between them. CDR3 sequence: CASSPQLALPTDTQYF. The CDR3 nucleotides read TGTGCCAGCAGCCCACAGTTGGCCCTCCCCACAGATACGCAGTATTTT.

V gene TRBV5-4 combines with J gene TRBJ2-1; D is uncertain. The CDR3 is made up of 16 amino acids. The V end was cut by 3 bases, the J end by 6 bases, with 19 bases between. Germline V gene sequence: CDR1 SGHNT, CDR2 YYREEE (reference sequence). The CDR3 protein is CASSSNMGASLNEQFF. For the CDR3, the DNA is TGTGCCAGCAGCTCGAATATGGGTGCAAGTCTCAATGAGCAGTTCTTC.

The chain uses TRBV7-9 and TRBJ2-1, with D possibly matching TRBD2 (6 bases). The CDR3 has 17 amino acids. The germline V gene encodes CDR1 SEHNR and CDR2 FQNEAQ (reference sequence). The V end lost 5 bases, the J end lost 0 bases, and 17 bases lay between the germline ends. The DNA of the CDR3 is TGTGCCAGCAGCGCAAAGAGGGACTCGAGCTCCTACAATGAGCAGTTCTTC. Translated, it gives CASSAKRDSSSYNEQFF.

A single count supports this clone. V gene TRBV27 combines with J gene TRBJ1-6; tentatively, D is TRBD1 (6 bases). The germline V gene has CDR1 MNHEY and CDR2 SMNVEV (reference sequence). V dropped 4 bases and J dropped 1 base, with 14 bases sitting between them. This CDR3 has 17 residues. The CDR3 nucleotides read TGTGCCAGCAGTTCGATGGTCAGGGGATCCTATAATTCACCCCTCCACTTT. It codes for CASSSMVRGSYNSPLHF.

Concerning this clone: Other DNA sequences in the same sample also yield this CDR3. The V gene is TRBV18, the J gene TRBJ1-1; no clear D. Germline CDR1 reads KGHSH; CDR2 reads LQKENI. With 1 base removed from V and 6 bases from J, the gap between germline ends came to 6 bases. CDR3 length: 12 amino acids. CDR3 DNA: TGTGCCAGCTCACCACGGGGTTCTGAAGCTTTCTTT. Its translation: CASSPRGSEAFF.

Only a few counts were recorded for this clone. The chain has TRBV6-1 and TRBJ1-4; D not resolved. V gave up 4 bases and J gave up 0 bases, with 15 bases separating them. Germline V CDR1 and CDR2: MNHNS, SASEGT. CDR3 length: 17 residues. CDR3 sequence: CASSVGKGRATNEKLFF. The CDR3 DNA reads as TGTGCCAGCAGTGTGGGAAAAGGGAGAGCAACTAATGAAAAACTGTTTTTT.

The V and J genes are TRBV6-1 and TRBJ2-7; no definite D call. The germline V gene has CDR1 MNHNS and CDR2 SASEGT. V lost 2 bases and J lost 5, with 13 bases in between. The CDR3 spans 14 residues. Here the CDR3 DNA reads TGTGCCAGCAGTGAATTTGGCAGGTCGGACGAGCAGTACTTC. Translated, it gives CASSEFGRSDEQYF.

The rearrangement joins TRBV5-1 to TRBJ1-1, with a tentative D call TRBD1 (6 bases). This CDR3 comprises 13 residues. Germline V gene data show CDR1 as SGHRS and CDR2 as YFSETQ. The ends were cut back, 4 bases at V and 10 bases at J, with 17 bases in the middle. CDR3 loop: CASSAEPQGGAFF. CDR3 in DNA: TGCGCCAGCAGCGCCGAACCCCAAGGGGGAGCTTTCTTT.

This chain joins TRBV7-2 and TRBJ2-3; possibly TRBD2 for D (5 bases). CDR3 length equals 18 residues. The V and J ends lost 6 bases and 0 bases respectively, with 22 bases between them. The germline gives CDR1 SGHTA, CDR2 FQGNSA. The CDR3 coding sequence is TGTGCCAGCAGGTTGGGGTTAACGGGGAGCTCTAGCACAGATACGCAGTATTTT. It codes for CASRLGLTGSSSTDTQYF.

With regard to this clone: Other DNA sequences within the sample encode an identical CDR3. The chain couples TRBV30 to TRBJ2-7, with D perhaps TRBD1 (5 bases). Trimming removed 0 bases from V and 0 bases from J, with 9 bases in between. CDR1 and CDR2 from the germline V gene are GTSNPN and SVGIG (reference sequence). This CDR3 spans 14 amino acids. The CDR3, as DNA: TGTGCCTGGAGTGTACGGCAGGGCTCCTACGAGCAGTACTTC. This sequence encodes CAWSVRQGSYEQYF.

The gene calls are TRBV5-1 and TRBJ1-4, with D possibly being TRBD1 (6 bases). Trimming stripped 4 bases from V and 6 bases from J, with 16 bases between. Germline values: CDR1 SGHRS, CDR2 YFSETQ. This CDR3 is 15 amino acids long. CDR3 sequence (DNA): TGCGCCAGCAGCATCAGGGGAGGAGGTGATGAAAAACTGTTTTTT. Its protein product is CASSIRGGGDEKLFF.

The gene calls are TRBV5-6 and TRBJ2-3; D call uncertain. Trimming left V 0 bases short and J 4 bases short, with 6 bases between. Germline V gene sequence: CDR1 SGHDT, CDR2 YYEEEE. The CDR3 spans 13 residues. In nucleotides, the CDR3 is TGTGCCAGCAGCTTGGTGTCTTCAGATACGCAGTATTTT. It specifies CASSLVSSDTQYF.

V is TRBV5-5 and J is TRBJ2-3; D is uncertain. This CDR3 spans 15 amino acids. The V and J ends lost 0 bases and 2 bases respectively, with 10 bases between them. The V gene's germline CDR1 is SGHKS and CDR2 YYEKEE (reference sequence). In nucleotides, the CDR3 is TGTGCCAGCAGCTTGGCGCCTACATACACAGATACGCAGTATTTT. Its protein is CASSLAPTYTDTQYF.

The chain couples TRBV2 to TRBJ2-3; D not resolved. This CDR3 comprises 13 residues. Per the germline V gene, CDR1 is SNHLY and CDR2 is FYNNEI. Trimming shortened V by 5 bases and J by 3 bases, and 9 bases separated the two germline ends. The DNA of the CDR3 is TGTGCCAGCAGTTCCACATATACAGATACGCAGTATTTT. Translating it yields CASSSTYTDTQYF.

The chain combines TRBV7-2 with TRBJ1-5; no clear D. V lost 1 base and J lost 0, with 1 base in between. The CDR3 extends over 13 amino acids. Germline CDR1 reads SGHTA; CDR2 reads FQGNSA. CDR3: CASSLVSNQPQHF. CDR3 nucleotides: TGTGCCAGCAGCTTAGTTAGCAATCAGCCCCAGCATTTT.